Presented here are 16 T cell receptor beta chains from one specimen sequenced in a study of cytomegalovirus exposure and HLA in healthy donors. Primers included in the PCR were 60 Vbeta and 13 Jbeta primers. Only in-frame clones appear in the TCRdb table, and some are missing; sequencing was by immunoSEQ multiplex PCR. The sample lists some 220,000 clones, around 80% occurring once. The specimen was PBMCs. These receptors originate from a woman aged 55-69 years in good health and CMV-seropositive.

The chain carries TRBV5-1 and TRBJ2-1; 10 positions agree with TRBD2. Trimming at V came to 7 bases and at J to 5 bases, leaving 18 bases not matched to a gene. CDR1 and CDR2 from the germline V gene are SGHRS and YFSETQ. The CDR3 is 18 residues long. Here the CDR3 DNA reads TGCGCCAGCGCTAGGGCTAGCGGGAGTAGTACTGGGAACAATGAGCAGTTCTTC. Protein sequence: CASARASGSSTGNNEQFF. Supplemented by reference TRBV5-1 and TRBJ2-1, the full variable domain reads KAGVTQTPRYLIKTRGQQVTLSCSPISGHRSVSWYQQTPGQGLQFLFEYFSETQRNKGNFPGRFSGRQFSNSRSEMNVSTLELGDSALYLCASARASGSSTGNNEQFFGPGTRLTVL.

The chain recombines TRBV4-1 with TRBJ2-1; 11 bases fit TRBD2. Germline V gene data show CDR1 as MGHRA and CDR2 as YSYEKL. The CDR3 covers 16 residues. The trim removed 1 base at V and 6 bases at J, leaving 5 bases unmatched. CDR3 coding DNA: TGCGCCAGCAGCCAAGCAGAGACTAGCGGGATCAATGAGCAGTTCTTC. Protein sequence: CASSQAETSGINEQFF.

CDR3 protein: CASSSGQDQDEQYF. In nucleotides, the CDR3 is TGCGCCAGCAGCTCCGGACAGGATCAGGACGAGCAGTACTTC. The gene calls are TRBV5-1 and TRBJ2-7; TRBD1 matches at 7 bases. The junction had 8 bases not matched to a gene; V was cut back by 3 bases and J by 5 bases. From germline, CDR1 is SGHRS and CDR2 YFSETQ. This CDR3 is 14 amino acids long.

V is TRBV5-4 and J is TRBJ1-1; D is undetermined. The germline V and J ends were trimmed by 4 bases and 3 bases, with 13 bases remaining between them. This CDR3 spans 14 amino acids. Germline assignment: CDR1 SGHNT and CDR2 YYREEE (reference sequence). CDR3 in amino acids: CASSPTNRDTEAFF. For the CDR3, the DNA is TGTGCCAGCAGCCCGACTAACCGGGACACTGAAGCTTTCTTT.

This clone was counted a few times. The chain recombines TRBV18 with TRBJ2-7; 7 nucleotides align to TRBD2. Germline V lookup: CDR1 KGHSH, CDR2 LQKENI. The V segment lost 0 bases and the J segment 7 bases; nucleotides outside the gene matches: 9. This CDR3 has 15 residues. The chain's CDR3 is CASSPPTGGPSEQYF. CDR3 bases: TGTGCCAGCTCACCACCGACGGGGGGACCCTCGGAGCAGTACTTC.

The gene calls are TRBV28 and TRBJ1-2; perhaps TRBD1 as D (6 bases). This CDR3 is built from 13 residues. Germline V gene data show CDR1 as MDHEN and CDR2 as SYDVKM. Deletions cut 5 bases from V and 5 bases from J, with 12 bases between. The CDR3 bases are TGTGCCAGCAGTCCAACAGGGTTTTATGGCTACACCTTC. It yields the protein CASSPTGFYGYTF.

The chain carries TRBV16 and TRBJ1-3, with 10 bases lining up with TRBD1. The germline V gene encodes CDR1 KGHSY and CDR2 FQNENV. There are 16 residues in the CDR3. J gave up 2 bases and V 0 bases, and 1 base lay outside the gene matches. The CDR3 DNA reads as TGTGCCAGCAGCCAATCGGGGACAGGGGCTGGAAACACCATATATTTT. As protein: CASSQSGTGAGNTIYF.

The V gene is TRBV5-1, the J gene TRBJ2-5, with 9 nucleotides matching TRBD2. The CDR3 extends over 16 amino acids. Trimming at V came to 5 bases and at J to 1 base, leaving 9 bases not matched to a gene. Germline V CDR1 and CDR2: SGHRS, YFSETQ. The CDR3 protein is CASSQGLAGRQETQYF. The CDR3 nucleotides are TGCGCCAGCAGTCAGGGGCTAGCGGGACGCCAAGAGACCCAGTACTTC.

This clone was seen once. The V gene is TRBV5-6, the J gene TRBJ2-7; TRBD2 matches at 7 bases. The CDR3 spans 14 residues. Per the germline V gene, CDR1 is SGHDT and CDR2 is YYEEEE. J gave up 3 bases and V 4 bases, and 7 bases lay outside the gene matches. CDR3 nucleotide sequence: TGTGCCAGCAGCAAGCGGGGCCCGTTCTACGAGCAGTACTTC. This translates into CASSKRGPFYEQYF.

The rearrangement uses TRBV4-1 and TRBJ1-1; 10 nucleotides match TRBD1. The germline CDR1 and CDR2 sequences are MGHRA and YSYEKL. V shed 4 bases and J 7 bases; nucleotides not matched to a gene: 9. The CDR3 extends over 15 amino acids. CDR3 nucleotide sequence: TGCGCCAGCAGCCTAATACTGACAGGGGGCAATGAAGCTTTCTTT. Translation gives CASSLILTGGNEAFF.

The rearrangement uses TRBV5-1 and TRBJ2-7; the D gene is possibly TRBD1 (5 bases). V was trimmed by 4 bases and J by 0 bases, leaving 14 bases between them. Germline V gene lookup returns CDR1 SGHRS and CDR2 YFSETQ. This CDR3 is built from 15 residues. The CDR3 protein is CASSVVGQGSYEQYF. For the CDR3, the DNA is TGCGCCAGCAGCGTGGTAGGGCAGGGCTCCTACGAGCAGTACTTC.

The table lists this clone with a count of one. The CDR3 region is CASCGVYNEQFF. In nucleotides, the CDR3 is TGTGCCAGCTGCGGGGTTTACAATGAGCAGTTCTTC. The V and J genes are TRBV6-1 and TRBJ2-1, with D perhaps matching TRBD2 (6 bases). The ends were cut back, 8 bases at V and 4 bases at J, with 9 bases in the middle. This CDR3 has 12 amino acids. CDR1 MNHNS and CDR2 SASEGT come from the germline V gene.

The rearrangement uses TRBV28 and TRBJ1-5; 10 bases match TRBD1. Per germline, CDR1 MDHEN and CDR2 SYDVKM. V dropped 7 bases and J dropped 3; count of bases not matched to a gene: 9. This CDR3 has 16 residues. This CDR3 is CASIQGGTGANQPQHF. CDR3 DNA sequence: TGTGCCAGCATTCAGGGGGGGACAGGGGCCAATCAGCCCCAGCATTTT.

CDR3 in DNA: TGTGCCAGCAGCACGGACAGGGGGCTTGGAAACACCATATATTTT. It specifies CASSTDRGLGNTIYF. The chain combines TRBV5-6 with TRBJ1-3; 11 bases fit TRBD1. Germline lookup yields CDR1 SGHDT and CDR2 YYEEEE. This CDR3 has 15 amino acids. J gave up 3 bases and V 4 bases, and 3 bases lay outside the gene matches.

The chain uses TRBV6-1 and TRBJ1-2; 8 positions agree with TRBD1. Germline CDR1 MNHNS, CDR2 SASEGT. Unmatched junction bases numbered 9, after V lost 6 bases and J lost 3 bases. This CDR3 region has 15 residues. CDR3: CASRPGQGGDYGYTF. CDR3 nucleotide sequence: TGTGCCAGCAGGCCAGGACAGGGAGGTGACTATGGCTACACCTTC.

In DNA, the CDR3 is TGCACCAGCAGCCAGAGGTACGAGCAGTACTTC. It codes for CTSSQRYEQYF. The chain combines TRBV1 with TRBJ2-7; the tabulated D call, TRBD2, remains unverified against the DNA. TRBV1 is noted as a pseudogene. The CDR3 totals 11 residues.